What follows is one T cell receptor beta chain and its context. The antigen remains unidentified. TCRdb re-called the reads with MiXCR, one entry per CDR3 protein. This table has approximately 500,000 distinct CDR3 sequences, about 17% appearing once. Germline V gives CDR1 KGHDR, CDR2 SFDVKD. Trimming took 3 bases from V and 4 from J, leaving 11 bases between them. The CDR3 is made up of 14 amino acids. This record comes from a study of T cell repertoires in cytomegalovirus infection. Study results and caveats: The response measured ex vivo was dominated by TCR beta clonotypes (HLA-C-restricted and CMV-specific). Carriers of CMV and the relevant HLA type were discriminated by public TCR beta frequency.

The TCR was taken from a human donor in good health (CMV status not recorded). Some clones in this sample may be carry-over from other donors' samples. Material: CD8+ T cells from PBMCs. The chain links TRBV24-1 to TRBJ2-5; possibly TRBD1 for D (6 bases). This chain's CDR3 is CATSDGQGRETQYF. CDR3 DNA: TGTGCCACCAGTGATGGGCAGGGGAGAGAGACCCAGTACTTC.